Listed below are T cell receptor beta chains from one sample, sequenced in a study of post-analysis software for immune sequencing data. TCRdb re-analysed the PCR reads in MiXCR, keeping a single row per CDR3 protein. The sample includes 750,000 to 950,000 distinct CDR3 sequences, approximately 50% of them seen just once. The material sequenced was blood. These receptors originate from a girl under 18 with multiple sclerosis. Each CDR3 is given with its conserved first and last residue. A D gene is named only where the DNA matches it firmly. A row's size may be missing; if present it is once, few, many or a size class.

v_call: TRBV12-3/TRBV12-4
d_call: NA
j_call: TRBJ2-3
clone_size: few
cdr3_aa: CASSSGLDTDTQYF
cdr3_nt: TGTGCCAGCAGTTCCGGACTGGACACAGATACGCAGTATTTT

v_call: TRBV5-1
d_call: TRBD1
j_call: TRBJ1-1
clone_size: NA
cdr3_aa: CASSFTGETEAFF
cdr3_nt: TGCGCCAGCAGCTTCACAGGGGAGACTGAAGCTTTCTTT

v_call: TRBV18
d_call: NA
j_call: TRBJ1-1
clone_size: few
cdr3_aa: CASSPQGSTEAFF
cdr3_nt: TGTGCCAGCTCACCACAGGGAAGCACTGAAGCTTTCTTT

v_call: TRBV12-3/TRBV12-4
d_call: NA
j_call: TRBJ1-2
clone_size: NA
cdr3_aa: CASSFIQGANYGYTF
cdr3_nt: TGTGCCAGCAGTTTCATACAGGGAGCTAACTATGGCTACACCTTC

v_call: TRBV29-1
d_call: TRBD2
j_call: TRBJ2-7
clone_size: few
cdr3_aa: CSVEESGSKDYEQYF
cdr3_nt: TGCAGCGTTGAAGAGAGCGGGAGTAAGGACTACGAGCAGTACTTC

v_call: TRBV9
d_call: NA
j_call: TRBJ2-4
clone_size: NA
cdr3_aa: CASSVEPPGEQYF
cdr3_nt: TGTGCCAGCAGCGTAGAACCGCCGGGGGAGCAGTACTTC

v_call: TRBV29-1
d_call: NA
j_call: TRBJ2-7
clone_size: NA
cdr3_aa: CSALSDSYEQYF
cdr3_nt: TGCAGCGCTTTATCCGACAGCTACGAGCAGTACTTC

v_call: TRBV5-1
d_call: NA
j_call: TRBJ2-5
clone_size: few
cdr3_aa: CASSLSQGYQETQYF
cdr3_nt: TGCGCCAGCAGCTTGAGCCAGGGGTACCAAGAGACCCAGTACTTC

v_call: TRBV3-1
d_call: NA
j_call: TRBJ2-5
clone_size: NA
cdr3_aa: CASSQGTSGHPQETQYF
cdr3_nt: TGTGCCAGCAGCCAAGGGACCTCGGGACACCCCCAAGAGACCCAGTACTTC

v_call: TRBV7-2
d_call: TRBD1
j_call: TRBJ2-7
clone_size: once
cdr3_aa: CASSAWTGRNEQYF
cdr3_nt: TGTGCCAGCAGCGCCTGGACAGGGCGGAACGAGCAGTACTTC

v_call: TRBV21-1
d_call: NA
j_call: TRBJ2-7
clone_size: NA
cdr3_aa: CASSTHMGSASSHEQYF
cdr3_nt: TGTGCCAGCAGCACCCACATGGGGAGTGCAAGTTCCCACGAGCAGTACTTC

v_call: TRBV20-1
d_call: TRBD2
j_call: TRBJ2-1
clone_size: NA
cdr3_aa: CSAAPSGRLFFLGNEQFF
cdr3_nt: TGCAGTGCCGCCCCTAGCGGGAGGCTCTTCTTTCTTGGAAATGAGCAGTTCTTC

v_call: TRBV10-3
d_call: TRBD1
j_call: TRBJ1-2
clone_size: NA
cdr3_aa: CAISEQGAGGYTF
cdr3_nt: TGTGCCATCAGTGAGCAGGGGGCGGGCGGCTACACCTTC